The entry below gives a single T cell receptor (beta chain) sequence along with its context. No antigen is known for it. The sample holds no much larger clone one base away, and base qualities are not on file. The sample comes from a study of CD8 T cells in ankylosing spondylitis (dated by TCRdb to about 2017). Regarding the research as a whole: The study profiled T cell receptor beta repertoires in healthy donors and ankylosing spondylitis patients to find disease-linked TCR variants. The full study cohort comprised 25 ankylosing spondylitis patients and roughly 110 healthy donors. Samples of peripheral blood were taken, and for ankylosing spondylitis patients, synovial fluid was collected as well.

From the cysteine up to the phenylalanine, the CDR3 has a length of 16 residues. Only the CDR3 region is kept as DNA, spanning 48 bases read in frame from base 1. Relative to germline, V is 4 bases shorter and J is 5 bases shorter, with 18 bases between their ends. The germline V gene yields LGHNA for CDR1 and YSLEER for CDR2. TCRdb names Illumina HiSeq 2500 as the instrument used. Quantitative 5'-RACE with molecular barcodes was used to prepare TCR beta libraries. On the authors' methods: A new computational method, built on a probabilistic model of VDJ rearrangement, was used to identify disease-linked TCR variants. TCRdb reworked the public reads: Q25 trimming with fastp, MiXCR clone assembly, productive beta chains retained. Every CDR3 protein is listed once, alongside the most common genes and DNA of its rows. These V and J calls derive from TCRdb rather than the authors' analysis. The table for this sample lists a few hundred thousand distinct CDR3 sequences; less than 25% of them were counted only once. The ten biggest clones cover under 4% of the sample.

The research as a whole found: Significant enrichment of the disease-linked clones was reported in matched synovial fluid samples from ankylosing spondylitis patients. Blood from ankylosing spondylitis patients appeared to be characterized by a TCR beta motif made up of several highly homologous amino acid variants. The disease-linked clones showed a CD8+ phenotype and occurred at relatively low frequencies in peripheral blood. Some motif variants had previously been reported in the synovial fluid and blood of reactive arthritis patients, which suggests shared mechanisms of disease initiation.

The sample comprised blood, either unsorted or a sorted T cell fraction (not recorded which). This TCR derives from a female donor with ankylosing spondylitis or in good health (not recorded which). The rearrangement combines TRBV4-3 with TRBJ2-1, with TRBD2 tentatively as D gene (7 bases match). The DNA is TGCGCCAGCAGCCGGAGGACTAGAAGGGGGAACAATGAGCAGTTCTTC. Translated, it reads CASSRRTRRGNNEQFF.